This is a list of T cell receptor beta chains from one sample in a study of blood T cell repertoires in COVID-19. Some clones are missing from TCRdb's copy, which holds only in-frame ones; the method was immunoSEQ multiplex PCR. The profile shows about 400,000 clones, 80% to 90% of them singletons. The sample consisted of peripheral blood. These receptors were obtained from a woman in her sixties with COVID-19, enrolled during active disease. Both conserved end residues are part of each CDR3. Fields, in order: CDR3 protein, V gene, clone size, D gene. D genes are given only for firm matches. The size field is filled for only some rows; it gives once, few, many or a size class.

CDR3 protein: CASSILGQGYGYTF
V gene: TRBV19
clone size: -
D gene: TRBD1

CDR3 protein: CATGDRVSYEQYF
V gene: TRBV19
clone size: -
D gene: TRBD1

CDR3 protein: CASSQNGGRDEKLFF
V gene: TRBV18
clone size: -
D gene: -

CDR3 protein: CASRDRVTDTQYF
V gene: TRBV6-5
clone size: -
D gene: TRBD1

CDR3 protein: CASNRAGGTYNEQFF
V gene: TRBV11-2
clone size: -
D gene: TRBD2

CDR3 protein: CASIRQVEAFF
V gene: TRBV11-2
clone size: once
D gene: -

CDR3 protein: CASSEYDSYGYTF
V gene: TRBV6-1
clone size: once
D gene: -

CDR3 protein: CASSLGGQAGMTEAFF
V gene: TRBV5-4
clone size: once
D gene: -

CDR3 protein: CSLSQGDTEAFF
V gene: TRBV29-1
clone size: -
D gene: TRBD1

CDR3 protein: CASSAQEISGGFHEQYF
V gene: TRBV13
clone size: -
D gene: TRBD2

CDR3 protein: CASSPPDRGLGYTF
V gene: TRBV27
clone size: -
D gene: TRBD1

CDR3 protein: CASSLAGAYEQYF
V gene: TRBV7-6
clone size: -
D gene: -

CDR3 protein: CSASVTAPEAFF
V gene: TRBV20-1
clone size: -
D gene: -

CDR3 protein: CASSWTSGGYEQYF
V gene: TRBV5-1
clone size: -
D gene: TRBD2

CDR3 protein: CATSREWGVSATNEKLFF
V gene: TRBV15
clone size: -
D gene: -

CDR3 protein: CASSGGTSGQETQYF
V gene: TRBV7-2
clone size: -
D gene: -

CDR3 protein: CASSQHHPPGLAARGAQYF
V gene: TRBV4-1
clone size: -
D gene: TRBD2

CDR3 protein: CASSKGTSGGGYEQFF
V gene: TRBV2
clone size: -
D gene: TRBD2

CDR3 protein: CAKIFRGLSYEQYF
V gene: TRBV24-1
clone size: -
D gene: TRBD1

CDR3 protein: CASSYPIFRDSSYNEQFF
V gene: TRBV6-2/TRBV6-3
clone size: -
D gene: -

CDR3 protein: CENRKLPNYGYTF
V gene: TRBV3-1/TRBV3-2
clone size: few
D gene: -

CDR3 protein: CASSYEGNEQFF
V gene: TRBV6-5
clone size: -
D gene: -

CDR3 protein: CASSLAGQGYEQYF
V gene: TRBV7-9
clone size: -
D gene: -

CDR3 protein: CASSEKGGATEAFF
V gene: TRBV6-1
clone size: -
D gene: -

CDR3 protein: CASSLVTQGYTF
V gene: TRBV5-6
clone size: -
D gene: -

CDR3 protein: CASSQDLGISGNTIYF
V gene: TRBV4-3
clone size: -
D gene: -

CDR3 protein: CASSLVSSGVETQYF
V gene: TRBV7-3
clone size: once
D gene: TRBD2

CDR3 protein: CASSFRGGTGELFF
V gene: TRBV7-8
clone size: -
D gene: -

CDR3 protein: CASSHATGGVNGYTF
V gene: TRBV4-3
clone size: once
D gene: TRBD1

CDR3 protein: CASSILPTEAFF
V gene: TRBV19
clone size: -
D gene: -

CDR3 protein: CASSYSAVGNSPLHF
V gene: TRBV6-5
clone size: -
D gene: -

CDR3 protein: CASSGGRENTIYF
V gene: TRBV23-1
clone size: -
D gene: -

CDR3 protein: CAIRRTGTTDTQYF
V gene: TRBV10-3
clone size: -
D gene: -

CDR3 protein: CASSIGLAGVLANTGELFF
V gene: TRBV19
clone size: -
D gene: TRBD2

CDR3 protein: CSVDQTGSQQYF
V gene: TRBV29-1
clone size: -
D gene: -

CDR3 protein: CASRESLRGQPQHF
V gene: TRBV2
clone size: -
D gene: -

CDR3 protein: CASSFQGARGGYTF
V gene: TRBV11-2
clone size: -
D gene: -

CDR3 protein: CASSLVDTGRAGYEQYF
V gene: TRBV5-1
clone size: -
D gene: -

CDR3 protein: CASSQEQGARLGGYTF
V gene: TRBV4-3
clone size: -
D gene: TRBD1

CDR3 protein: CASSFQVGGGNTIYF
V gene: TRBV7-2
clone size: -
D gene: -

CDR3 protein: CASRPRGGSNQPQHF
V gene: TRBV5-6
clone size: -
D gene: -

CDR3 protein: CASSGRGAPTDTQYF
V gene: TRBV2
clone size: -
D gene: -

CDR3 protein: CAISGGRNTEAFF
V gene: TRBV10-3
clone size: -
D gene: -

CDR3 protein: CASSPTKGGSFTEAFF
V gene: TRBV7-9
clone size: -
D gene: -

CDR3 protein: CAWSVWGRYEQYF
V gene: TRBV30
clone size: -
D gene: -

CDR3 protein: CASSFSGTSGAASTDTQYF
V gene: TRBV7-6
clone size: -
D gene: TRBD2